Below are 28 T cell receptor beta chains sequenced from a single sample in a study of shared clonotypes between healthy human individuals. Measured with immunoSEQ multiplex PCR; TCRdb has only the in-frame clones, and not every one. Among 650,000 to 800,000 clones listed, 72% were seen once. The sequenced material came from memory CD4+ T cells sorted from blood. Specified subset: CD45RA-negative fraction. These receptors all stem from a woman younger than 45 in good health.

The chain couples TRBV4-3 to TRBJ2-7; D not resolved. The CDR3 spans 14 residues. V was trimmed by 1 base and J by 3 bases, leaving 10 bases between them. In germline, CDR1 is LGHNA, CDR2 YSLEER. For the CDR3, the DNA is TGCGCCAGCAGCCAAGCTCATCGTGGCTACGAGCAGTACTTC. It translates to CASSQAHRGYEQYF.

The CDR3 region is CASSEGEDQPQHF. CDR3 coding DNA: TGTGCCAGCAGTGAAGGTGAAGATCAGCCCCAGCATTTT. The chain employs TRBV25-1 and TRBJ1-5; D unresolved. Germline V gene lookup returns CDR1 MGHDK and CDR2 SYGVNS. V lost 2 bases, J lost 5 bases, and 7 bases lay in between. This CDR3 comprises 13 residues.

The V call is TRBV5-6, the J call TRBJ2-1; 9 bases fit TRBD2. Trimming at V came to 6 bases and at J to 5 bases, leaving 3 bases not matched to a gene. The CDR3 extends over 13 amino acids. Germline V gene data show CDR1 as SGHDT and CDR2 as YYEEEE. The DNA for the CDR3 is TGTGCCAGCAAGCTAGCGGGGAACAATGAGCAGTTCTTC. Its protein is CASKLAGNNEQFF.

V and J are TRBV5-5 and TRBJ2-5; TRBD2 aligns across 7 bases. Germline V CDR1 and CDR2: SGHKS, YYEKEE (reference sequence). The ends lost 0 bases at V and 5 bases at J; junction bases unmatched: 4. There are 14 residues in the CDR3. CDR3 sequence: CASSLGVGGETQYF. The CDR3 DNA reads TGTGCCAGCAGCTTGGGGGTGGGGGGGGAGACCCAGTACTTC. The entire variable domain, with the rest obtained from reference TRBV5-5 and TRBJ2-5, is as follows: DAGVTQSPTHLIKTRGQQVTLRCSPISGHKSVSWYQQVLGQGPQFIFQYYEKEERGRGNFPDRFSARQFPNYSSELNVNALLLGDSALYLCASSLGVGGETQYFGPGTRLLVL.

In DNA, the CDR3 is TGTGCCAGCAGTGAAGGGACTAGCCGTAATGAGCAGTTCTTC. Translated: CASSEGTSRNEQFF. The chain joins TRBV28 to TRBJ2-1; 9 positions match TRBD2. The CDR3 runs 14 residues. Germline CDR1 is MDHEN and CDR2 is SYDVKM. Trimming took 5 bases from V and 7 from J; bases not matched to a gene: 6.

The J gene is TRBJ1-4, the V gene TRBV27; D uncertain. Deletions cut 3 bases from V and 5 bases from J, with 13 bases between. CDR1 and CDR2 (germline): MNHEY, SMNVEV (reference sequence). The CDR3 contains 15 residues. CDR3 DNA: TGTGCCAGCAGTTTCAATAATCGGGGAAATGAAAAACTGTTTTTT. Protein product: CASSFNNRGNEKLFF.

The chain's CDR3 is CASSRDSFGETQYF. The CDR3 bases are TGCGCCAGCAGCCGGGACAGTTTTGGGGAGACCCAGTACTTC. The chain recombines TRBV4-1 with TRBJ2-5, with 7 bases identical to TRBD1. Germline loops: CDR1 MGHRA, CDR2 YSYEKL. This CDR3 is 14 amino acids long. The junction had 7 bases not matched to a gene; V was cut back by 4 bases and J by 5 bases.

The V and J genes are TRBV6-6 and TRBJ1-1, with a possible D match to TRBD1 (6 bases). V was clipped by 7 bases and J by 0 bases, with 12 bases between them. Germline-derived CDR1 and CDR2 are MNHNY and SVGAGI (reference sequence). The CDR3 runs 14 residues. CDR3 bases: TGTGCCAGCATACCGGGACACCTGAACACTGAAGCTTTCTTT. It translates to CASIPGHLNTEAFF.

The rearrangement uses TRBV28 and TRBJ1-1; 7 bases are a match to TRBD1. The germline V gene encodes CDR1 MDHEN and CDR2 SYDVKM. The CDR3 consists of 12 residues. V shed 2 bases and J 13 bases; nucleotides not matched to a gene: 7. In nucleotides, the CDR3 is TGTGCCAGCAGTTTACCGACAGGGTTGGGTTTCTTT. Amino acids: CASSLPTGLGFF.

The V gene is TRBV9, the J gene TRBJ2-7, with 7 positions matching TRBD2. The CDR3 has 16 amino acids. Germline CDR1 SGDLS, CDR2 YYNGEE. V was clipped by 0 bases and J by 0 bases; unmatched bases: 6. In DNA form, the CDR3 reads TGTGCCAGCAGCGTAGGGCTAGCGGAAACCTCCTACGAGCAGTACTTC. This encodes CASSVGLAETSYEQYF.

This clone has just a few counts. The chain couples TRBV29-1 to TRBJ1-1; the D is unclear. CDR3 length: 12 amino acids. Trimming pared 6 bases from V and 5 bases from J, leaving 13 bases between. Germline CDR1 reads SQVTM; CDR2 reads ANQGSEA. The CDR3 loop is CSVRYSDTEAFF. The DNA for the CDR3 is TGCAGCGTCCGCTACAGTGATACTGAAGCTTTCTTT.

J is TRBJ1-5 and V is TRBV28; no clear D gene. The CDR3 length is 16 residues. Germline V gene lookup returns CDR1 MDHEN and CDR2 SYDVKM. Trimming cost V 4 bases and J 5 bases, with 18 bases left between them. The CDR3 sequence is CASSYARLQPYQPQHF. CDR3 nucleotide sequence: TGTGCCAGCAGTTACGCACGCCTTCAGCCTTATCAGCCCCAGCATTTT.

This sequence joins TRBV5-8 and TRBJ1-4, with TRBD1 as a possible D gene (5 bases). Trimming pared 4 bases from V and 8 bases from J, leaving 18 bases between. The CDR3 spans 15 residues. The germline V gene has CDR1 SGHTS and CDR2 YDEGEE. The CDR3 sequence is CASSRRGAAREKLFF. The CDR3 DNA sequence: TGTGCCAGCAGCCGAAGAGGGGCAGCGAGGGAAAAACTGTTTTTT. Filled out from reference TRBV5-8 and TRBJ1-4, the complete variable domain reads EAGVTQSPTHLIKTRGQQATLRCSPISGHTSVYWYQQALGLGLQFLLWYDEGEERNRGNFPPRFSGRQFPNYSSELNVNALELEDSALYLCASSRRGAAREKLFFGSGTQLSVL.

The chain joins TRBV25-1 to TRBJ2-3; D ambiguous. Trimming removed 5 bases from V and 2 bases from J, with 11 bases in between. The CDR3 length is 14 residues. Germline V CDR1 and CDR2: MGHDK, SYGVNS. CDR3 region: CASSSGADTDTQYF. Written as DNA, the CDR3 is TGTGCCAGCAGTTCGGGTGCGGACACAGATACGCAGTATTTT.

This clone was seen many times. Other DNA sequences in this specimen translate into the identical CDR3. CDR3 amino acids: CASSSQTDTEAFF. In DNA form, the CDR3 reads TGTGCCAGCAGCTCCCAAACAGACACTGAAGCTTTCTTT. The chain couples TRBV7-6 to TRBJ1-1; D remains unclear. Germline V gene data show CDR1 as SGHVS and CDR2 as FNYEAQ. V lost 4 bases and J lost 3, with 9 bases in between. The CDR3 loop spans 13 amino acids. The whole variable domain, filled in from reference TRBV7-6 and TRBJ1-1, reads GAGVSQSPRYKVTKRGQDVALRCDPISGHVSLYWYRQALGQGPEFLTYFNYEAQQDKSGLPNDRFSAERPEGSISTLTIQRTEQRDSAMYRCASSSQTDTEAFFGQGTRLTVV.

The chain links TRBV6-4 to TRBJ2-1; a weak D match, TRBD2 (6 bases). The CDR3 runs to 13 residues. The germline gives CDR1 MRHNA, CDR2 SNTAGT. V lost 11 bases to trimming and J lost 0 bases, with 11 bases between them. CDR3 in DNA: TGTGCCGGCGGGGATAGCTCCTACAATGAGCAGTTCTTC. Translation gives CAGGDSSYNEQFF.

The DNA of the CDR3 is TGTGCCAGCAGCAAAGCGGCGGACAGAGGCTACGAGCAGTACTTC. It yields the protein CASSKAADRGYEQYF. The chain employs TRBV21-1 and TRBJ2-7; TRBD1, the D gene given by the table, was not confirmed from the DNA. TRBV21-1 is assigned pseudogene status. This CDR3 has 15 residues.

V and J are TRBV7-2 and TRBJ1-2; D ambiguous. Germline-derived CDR1 and CDR2 are SGHTA and FQGNSA. Trimming took 6 bases from V and 0 from J, leaving 11 bases between them. The CDR3 length is 14 residues. The CDR3 bases are TGTGCCAGCAGGACCCTTACTACTAACTATGGCTACACCTTC. This gives the protein CASRTLTTNYGYTF.

The chain links TRBV7-3 to TRBJ1-1, with 8 bases identical to TRBD1. This CDR3 spans 14 amino acids. Germline assignment: CDR1 SGHTA and CDR2 FQGTGA. J lost 3 bases, V lost 4 bases, and 4 bases had no gene match. The CDR3 DNA is TGTGCCAGCAGCTCCTTACAGGGGGACACTGAAGCTTTCTTT. It specifies CASSSLQGDTEAFF. The full variable domain, in which reference TRBV7-3 and TRBJ1-1 provide the parts outside the CDR3, is GAGVSQTPSNKVTEKGKYVELRCDPISGHTALYWYRQSLGQGPEFLIYFQGTGAADDSGLPNDRFFAVRPEGSVSTLKIQRTERGDSAVYLCASSSLQGDTEAFFGQGTRLTVV.

The chain couples TRBV4-1 to TRBJ1-1; TRBD1 matches at 12 bases. Germline-derived CDR1 and CDR2 are MGHRA and YSYEKL. The CDR3 has 15 residues. V was pared by 3 bases and J by 4 bases, with 3 bases of the junction left unmatched. CDR3 loop: CASSQGQGARTEAFF. Here the CDR3 DNA reads TGCGCCAGCAGCCAGGGACAGGGGGCTCGCACTGAAGCTTTCTTT.

This clone was recorded only once. This chain joins TRBV7-9 and TRBJ2-7; 7 bases fit TRBD1. The V segment lost 2 bases and the J segment 2 bases; nucleotides outside the gene matches: 6. The CDR3 is 15 residues long. The germline CDR1 and CDR2 sequences are SEHNR and FQNEAQ (reference sequence). CDR3 amino acids: CASSLSRQGAYEQYF. CDR3 DNA: TGTGCCAGCAGCTTATCCCGTCAGGGGGCCTACGAGCAGTACTTC.

The chain is built from TRBV27 and TRBJ1-1, with 7 bases fitting TRBD1. CDR1 MNHEY and CDR2 SMNVEV come from the germline V gene (reference sequence). The CDR3 runs 14 residues. V trimming: 5 bases; J trimming: 5 bases; junction bases outside the gene matches: 8. The chain's CDR3 is CASSPDRDGTEAFF. CDR3 in DNA: TGTGCCAGCAGTCCCGACAGGGATGGAACTGAAGCTTTCTTT.

This clone occurred once. The chain joins TRBV29-1 to TRBJ2-1; possibly TRBD2 for D (5 bases). Germline V gene lookup returns CDR1 SQVTM and CDR2 ANQGSEA. V shed 5 bases and J shed 4 bases, with 12 bases lying between them. The CDR3 runs to 13 residues. CDR3 bases: TGCAGCGTTTATGCGGGTGGGTACAATGAGCAGTTCTTC. Its translation is CSVYAGGYNEQFF.

This chain links TRBV18 with TRBJ2-3; D possibly uses TRBD1 or TRBD2 (6 bases each). V was cut by 1 base and J by 5 bases, with 13 bases left in between. From germline, CDR1 is KGHSH and CDR2 LQKENI. This CDR3 spans 15 amino acids. CDR3 in DNA: TGTGCCAGCTCACCACAGGGGGGCGTAGAAGATACGCAGTATTTT. Its protein is CASSPQGGVEDTQYF.

There are a few counts of this clone. V and J are TRBV4-1 and TRBJ1-4; D perhaps matches TRBD1 (6 bases). CDR1 and CDR2 from the germline V gene are MGHRA and YSYEKL. V dropped 1 base and J dropped 4 bases, with 13 bases sitting between them. The CDR3 runs to 16 residues. The CDR3 here is CASSQALQGSNEKLFF. The CDR3 nucleotides read TGCGCCAGCAGCCAAGCGCTTCAGGGGAGTAATGAAAAACTGTTTTTT.

The rearrangement links TRBV7-6 to TRBJ1-4, with 7 bases lining up with TRBD1. Germline values: CDR1 SGHVS, CDR2 FNYEAQ. With V trimmed by 1 base and J by 1 base, 3 bases remained unmatched. CDR3 size: 16 residues. In nucleotides, the CDR3 is TGTGCCAGCAGCTTAGGGAACAGGGGAACTAATGAAAAACTGTTTTTT. Encoded protein: CASSLGNRGTNEKLFF.

This clone was picked up a small number of times. This sequence joins TRBV25-1 and TRBJ1-4, with a weak D call TRBD1 (5 bases). Germline V gene lookup returns CDR1 MGHDK and CDR2 SYGVNS. The germline V and J ends were trimmed by 1 base and 3 bases, with 12 bases remaining between them. This CDR3 has 16 residues. The CDR3 protein is CASSESATVPNEKLFF. CDR3 nucleotides: TGTGCCAGCAGTGAATCTGCGACAGTACCTAATGAAAAACTGTTTTTT.

This clone was detected once. The chain uses TRBV18 and TRBJ2-7, with a possible D match to TRBD1 (6 bases). V was shortened by 0 bases and J by 3 bases, with 18 bases between the two germline ends. Germline CDR1 KGHSH, CDR2 LQKENI. The CDR3 has 17 residues. CDR3 protein: CASSPPGAQDQSYEQYF. The CDR3 bases are TGTGCCAGCTCACCACCGGGGGCGCAGGACCAAAGCTACGAGCAGTACTTC.